Many counts were recorded for the clone carrying this T cell receptor (beta chain). What it binds is not known. From the germline J gene comes the end of the CDR3, since the read stops 3 residues before it. The germline gives CDR1 SQVTM, CDR2 ANQGSEA. V was clipped by 4 bases and J by 7 bases; unmatched bases: 8. The CDR3 consists of 14 residues. Profiling relied on immunoSEQ multiplex PCR, and the TCRdb table lists in-frame clones only, not all of them. The sample contains tens of thousands of clones, none of them singletons. Reduced serum IgG, IgA and/or IgM plus specific antibody deficiency defined CVID. The CVID group had more than 12 females and 25 to 30 males, mean age roughly 39. Patients and controls were mostly of Caucasian heritage. This sample stems from a study of T cell clonality in common variable immunodeficiency. Study-wide points: Common variable immunodeficiency TCR beta sequences reportedly had fewer deletions and N-nucleotide insertions. CVID subjects shared fewer TCRbeta clones than healthy controls did.

The sample comprised peripheral blood mononuclear cells. This chain uses TRBV29-1 with TRBJ2-3; 10 nucleotides align to TRBD2. The sequence was obtained from a human donor with common variable immunodeficiency. CDR3 sequence: CSVVGAGGLYTQYF. CDR3 DNA (partial): TGCAGCGTTGTAGGAGCGGGGGGGCTATATACG.